The entry that follows covers one T cell receptor (beta chain) sequence. No antigen is known for it. This sample stems from a study of early T cells in non-severe SARS-CoV-2 infection. Across the study: Sequencing input comprised bulk RNA from unsorted whole blood; chain pairing was not available. Whole-study results and caveats: The VDJdb matching leaned toward anti-spike CD8 responses and overlooked private and CD4 specificities.

The germline V and J ends were trimmed by 1 base and 8 bases, with 15 bases remaining between them. CDR1 is SGHDT and CDR2 is YYEEEE in the germline V gene. The CDR3 runs to 15 residues. Unique molecular identifiers were added to individual cDNA molecules. TCRdb ran MiXCR on the 5' RACE reads and lists one entry per CDR3 protein. In the table there are tens of thousands of distinct CDR3 sequences, about 15% of which are singletons. The clonotype originates from an adult who was a healthcare worker with PCR-confirmed SARS-CoV-2 infection or an uninfected control (not recorded which). The material sequenced was whole blood. V is TRBV5-6 and J is TRBJ2-2, with a weak D call TRBD2 (5 bases). The chain's CDR3 is CASSLLTHGVGELFF. The CDR3 DNA is TGTGCCAGCAGCTTGTTGACCCACGGGGTTGGGGAGCTGTTTTTT.